The 6 T cell receptor beta chains given below trace back to one sample, sequenced in a study of tumor-infiltrating lymphocytes in primary liver carcinoma (dated by TCRdb to about 2017). Blood RNA was extracted from unsorted whole blood using TRIzol reagent, and germline DNA was obtained with the DNeasy Blood & Tissue kit. Sequenced on an Illumina HiSeq 2500. A constant-region primer and ProtoScript II reverse transcriptase were used to reverse-transcribe TCRbeta-specific cDNA from about 530 ng total RNA. Construction of the TCRbeta libraries relied on three nested rounds of multiplex PCR, following a slightly modified ARM-PCR procedure. The first two PCR rounds used multiplex TRBV1-TRBV30 forward primers with a Cbeta reverse primer, each for 10 cycles. TCRdb reran the public reads through fastp at Q25 and MiXCR, keeping productive beta chains. For every CDR3 protein sequence, its rows merge into one entry that carries the most common genes and DNA. This sample is represented by 200,000 or so distinct CDR3 sequences; about 65% of them were singletons. The leading ten clones occupy about 7.1% of the sample.

Sequenced: peripheral blood. Source of these receptors: a woman aged 60-70 years with primary liver carcinoma and hepatitis B virus infection.

This chain uses TRBV6-5 with TRBJ2-7; D unresolved. The CDR3 runs 13 residues. Trimming shortened V by 4 bases and J by 7 bases, and 14 bases separated the two germline ends. CDR1 MNHEY and CDR2 SVGAGI come from the germline V gene. The CDR3 reads CASSSRQSREQYF. In nucleotides, the CDR3 is TGTGCCAGCAGTTCGAGACAATCGAGGGAGCAGTACTTC.

This clonotype showed up many times. The genes are TRBV6-2 or TRBV6-3 and TRBJ2-3; 13 positions agree with TRBD2. The CDR3 length is 18 residues. V shed 2 bases and J 3 bases; nucleotides not matched to a gene: 8. Germline V gene data show CDR1 as MNHEY and CDR2 as SVGEGT. CDR3 protein: CASSYPSGTSGKTDTQYF. The DNA for the CDR3 is TGTGCCAGCAGTTACCCGAGTGGGACTAGCGGGAAAACAGATACGCAGTATTTT.

For this clonotype: A read error may explain this, as a much larger clone is one base away. The chain links TRBV6-6 to TRBJ1-2; D may be TRBD1 (6 bases). This CDR3 is 15 amino acids long. Germline V gene sequence: CDR1 MNHNY, CDR2 SVGAGI (reference sequence). The CDR3 loop is CTSSYSGRGDYGYTF. CDR3 coding DNA: TGTACCAGCAGTTACTCCGGCAGGGGAGACTATGGCTACACCTTC.

This clonotype was found a few times. The rearrangement joins TRBV28 to TRBJ2-5, with D possibly being TRBD1 (6 bases). V lost 4 bases and J lost 3, with 15 bases in between. The CDR3 sequence is 15 residues long. Germline CDR1 is MDHEN and CDR2 is SYDVKM. The CDR3 spells CASSSPDQGKETQYF. DNA of the CDR3: TGTGCCAGCAGTTCCCCGGACCAGGGGAAAGAGACCCAGTACTTC.

The DNA for the CDR3 is TGTGCCAGCTGGTTCACCTCGAATGCCAGGGAGCTGTTTTTT. This translates into CASWFTSNARELFF. The rearrangement links TRBV6-1 to TRBJ2-2, with unresolved D. CDR1 is MNHNS, CDR2 SASEGT, per germline. Trimming removed 8 bases from V and 9 bases from J, with 19 bases in between. The CDR3 extends over 14 amino acids.

The CDR3 loop reads CASSSHKTSGSSSEQFF. The CDR3 DNA reads TGTGCCAGCAGCTCCCACAAGACTAGCGGGAGCTCTTCGGAGCAGTTCTTC. The V gene is TRBV11-1, the J gene TRBJ2-1; 12 bases are shared with TRBD2. This CDR3 is 17 amino acids long. Germline CDR1 SGHAT, CDR2 FQDESV (reference sequence). J gave up 10 bases and V 4 bases, and 14 bases lay outside the gene matches.